These 3 T cell receptor beta chains were all obtained from the same sample, sequenced in a study of blood T cell repertoires in COVID-19 (dated by TCRdb to about 2020). Preparation of the library involved the immunoSEQ multiplex PCR assay. Drawn from immuneACCESS, this table holds only the in-frame rearrangements with V and J called that TCRdb kept. Clones are partly lost; checked studies trace under half to an unresolved V gene and leave the rest unexplained. Counted in this sample were around 180,000 clones; roughly 85% of them appeared once. The ten largest clonotypes hold more than 3% of the sample. What was sequenced was peripheral blood. The receptors here all came from a man aged 55 to 69 with acute or convalescent COVID-19.

V gene TRBV5-4 combines with J gene TRBJ2-7; D may be TRBD1 (5 bases). Germline CDR1 and CDR2: SGHNT and YYREEE (reference sequence). Trimming removed 3 bases at V and 1 base at J, with 14 bases between. CDR3 length equals 15 residues. The CDR3 loop is CASSSGSGISYEQYF. As DNA, the CDR3 is TGTGCCAGCAGCTCCGGGTCAGGGATATCCTACGAGCAGTACTTC.

The chain uses TRBV28 and TRBJ1-3; D might be TRBD1 (6 bases). The CDR3 is 15 amino acids. Germline CDR1 reads MDHEN; CDR2 reads SYDVKM. The V gene lost 6 bases and the J gene lost 9 bases, with 21 bases spanning the gap. CDR3 amino acids: CASSSRDKRFGTIYF. CDR3 bases: TGTGCCAGCAGCTCCCGGGACAAGCGGTTCGGCACCATATATTTT.

The chain uses TRBV2 and TRBJ2-1, with D possibly TRBD1 on 6 matching bases. V lost 2 bases, J lost 5 bases, and 10 bases lay in between. CDR3 length: 14 residues. Per the germline V gene, CDR1 is SNHLY and CDR2 is FYNNEI. The CDR3 nucleotides are TGTGCCAGCAGTGAACAACAGGGCCACAATGAGCAGTTCTTC. Its translation: CASSEQQGHNEQFF.